These T cell receptor beta chains were read from a single sample in a study of blood T cell repertoires in COVID-19. TCRdb's table, derived via immunoSEQ multiplex PCR, lists solely in-frame clones and lacks some. Altogether 150,000 to 200,000 clones are present, 70% to 90% being singletons, with the ten largest covering approximately 4.4%. Sequences were obtained from peripheral blood. The receptor set was obtained from a human donor in a cohort sampled during active COVID-19. Each CDR3 is given with its conserved first and last residue. Fields, in order: V gene, D gene, J gene, CDR3 protein, CDR3 DNA. D genes are given only for firm matches.

TRBV4-3	TRBD1	TRBJ2-4	CASSQEDGQGYIQYF	TGCGCCAGCAGCCAAGAAGACGGACAGGGTTACATTCAGTACTTC
TRBV5-1	TRBD2	TRBJ2-7	CASSLGILAGAVYEQYF	TGCGCCAGCAGCTTGGGCATTCTAGCGGGAGCCGTCTACGAGCAGTACTTC
TRBV5-1	TRBD1	TRBJ1-5	CASSLGDRSSQPQHF	TGCGCCAGCAGCTTGGGGGACAGGTCCAGCCAGCCCCAGCATTTT
TRBV19	-	TRBJ2-3	CASSMGRRDQSDTQYF	TGTGCCAGTAGTATGGGGCGCAGGGATCAGTCAGATACGCAGTATTTT
TRBV27	-	TRBJ2-1	CASSPLQRYEQFF	TGTGCCAGCAGTCCCCTTCAGAGGTATGAGCAGTTCTTC
TRBV6-2/TRBV6-3	TRBD1	TRBJ1-1	CASSPADRAYLMNTEAFF	TGTGCCAGCAGCCCCGCGGACAGGGCCTACCTAATGAACACTGAAGCTTTCTTT
TRBV29-1	TRBD2	TRBJ2-2	CSVGLVLNTGELFF	TGCAGCGTCGGACTAGTTCTGAACACCGGGGAGCTGTTTTTT
TRBV5-4	-	TRBJ1-2	CASRKGRDPPGYTF	TGTGCCAGCAGGAAAGGGCGGGATCCCCCTGGCTACACCTTC
TRBV12-3/TRBV12-4	-	TRBJ2-7	CASSYRVGYEQYF	TGTGCCAGCAGTTACAGGGTGGGGTACGAGCAGTACTTC
TRBV27	-	TRBJ2-1	CASSFSVISYNEQFF	TGTGCCAGCAGTTTTAGTGTGATCTCCTACAATGAGCAGTTCTTC